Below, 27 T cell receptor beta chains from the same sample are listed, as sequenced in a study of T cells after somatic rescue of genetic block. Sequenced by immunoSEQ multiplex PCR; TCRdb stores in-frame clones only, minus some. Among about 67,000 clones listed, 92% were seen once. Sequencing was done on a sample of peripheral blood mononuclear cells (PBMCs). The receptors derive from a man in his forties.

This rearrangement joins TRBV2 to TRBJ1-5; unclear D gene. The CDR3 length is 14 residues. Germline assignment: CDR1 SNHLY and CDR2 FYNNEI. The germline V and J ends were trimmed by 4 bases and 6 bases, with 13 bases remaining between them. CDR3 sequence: CASSVSSTSQPQHF. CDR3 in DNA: TGTGCCAGCAGTGTAAGCAGTACGAGTCAGCCCCAGCATTTT.

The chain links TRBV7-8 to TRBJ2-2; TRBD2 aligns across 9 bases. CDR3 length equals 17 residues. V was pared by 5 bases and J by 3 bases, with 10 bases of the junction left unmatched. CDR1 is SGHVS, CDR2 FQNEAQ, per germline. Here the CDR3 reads CASSVRGLAGHTGELFF. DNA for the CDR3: TGTGCCAGCAGCGTTAGGGGGCTAGCGGGACACACCGGGGAGCTGTTTTTT.

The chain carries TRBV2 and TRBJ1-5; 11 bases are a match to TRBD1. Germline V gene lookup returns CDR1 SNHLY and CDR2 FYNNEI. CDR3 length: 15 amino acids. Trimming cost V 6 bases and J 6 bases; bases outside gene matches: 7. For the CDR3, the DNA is TGTGCCAGCAGCGACGGGACAGGGGGAGTTCAGCCCCAGCATTTT. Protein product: CASSDGTGGVQPQHF. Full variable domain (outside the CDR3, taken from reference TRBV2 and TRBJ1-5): EPEVTQTPSHQVTQMGQEVILRCVPISNHLYFYWYRQILGQKVEFLVSFYNNEISEKSEIFDDQFSVERPDGSNFTLKIRSTKLEDSAMYFCASSDGTGGVQPQHFGDGTRLSIL.

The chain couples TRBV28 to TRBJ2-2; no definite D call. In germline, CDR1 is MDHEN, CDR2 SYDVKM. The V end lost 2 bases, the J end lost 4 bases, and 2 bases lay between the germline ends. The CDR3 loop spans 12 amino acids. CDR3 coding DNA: TGTGCCAGCAGTTTACCCACCGGGGAGCTGTTTTTT. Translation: CASSLPTGELFF.

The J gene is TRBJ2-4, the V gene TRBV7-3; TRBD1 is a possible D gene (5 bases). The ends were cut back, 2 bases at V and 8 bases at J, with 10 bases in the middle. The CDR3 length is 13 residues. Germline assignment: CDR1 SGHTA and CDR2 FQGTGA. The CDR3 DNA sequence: TGTGCCAGCAGCTTAGGACCCAGGGACATTCAGTACTTC. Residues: CASSLGPRDIQYF.

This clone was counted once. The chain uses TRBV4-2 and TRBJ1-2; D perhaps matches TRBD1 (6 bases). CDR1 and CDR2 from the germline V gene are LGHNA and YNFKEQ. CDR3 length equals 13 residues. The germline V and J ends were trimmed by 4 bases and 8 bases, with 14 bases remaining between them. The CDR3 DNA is TGTGCCAGCAGCCCTAGGGGGGTTGGCGGCTACACCTTC. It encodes CASSPRGVGGYTF.

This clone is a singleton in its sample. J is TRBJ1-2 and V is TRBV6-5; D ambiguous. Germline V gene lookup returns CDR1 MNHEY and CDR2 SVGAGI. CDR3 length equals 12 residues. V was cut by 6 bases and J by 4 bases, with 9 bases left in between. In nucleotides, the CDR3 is TGTGCCAGCAGCCCTTTTGGCTATGGCTACACCTTC. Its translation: CASSPFGYGYTF.

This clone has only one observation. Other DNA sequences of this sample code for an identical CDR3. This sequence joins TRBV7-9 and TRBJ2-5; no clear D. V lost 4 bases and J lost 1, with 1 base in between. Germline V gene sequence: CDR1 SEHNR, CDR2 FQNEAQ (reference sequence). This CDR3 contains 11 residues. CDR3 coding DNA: TGTGCCAGCAGCTCCCAAGAGACCCAGTACTTC. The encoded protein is CASSSQETQYF. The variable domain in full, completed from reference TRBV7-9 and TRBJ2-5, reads DTGVSQNPRHKITKRGQNVTFRCDPISEHNRLYWYRQTLGQGPEFLTYFQNEAQLEKSRLLSDRFSAERPKGSFSTLEIQRTEQGDSAMYLCASSSQETQYFGPGTRLLVL.

The CDR3 DNA follows: TGTGCCAGCAGCGTAGGCCCCGAGGGAGATTACGAGCAGTACTTC. This encodes CASSVGPEGDYEQYF. The V and J genes are TRBV9 and TRBJ2-7, with D tentatively TRBD2 (5 bases). V was trimmed by 0 bases and J by 4 bases, leaving 14 bases between them. CDR3 length: 15 amino acids. The V gene's germline CDR1 is SGDLS and CDR2 YYNGEE.

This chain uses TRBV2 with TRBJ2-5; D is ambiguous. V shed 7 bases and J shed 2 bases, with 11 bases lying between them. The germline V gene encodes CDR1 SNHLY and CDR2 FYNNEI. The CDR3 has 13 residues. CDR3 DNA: TGTGCCAGCAAAGAGCTCAGACAAGAGACCCAGTACTTC. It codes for CASKELRQETQYF.

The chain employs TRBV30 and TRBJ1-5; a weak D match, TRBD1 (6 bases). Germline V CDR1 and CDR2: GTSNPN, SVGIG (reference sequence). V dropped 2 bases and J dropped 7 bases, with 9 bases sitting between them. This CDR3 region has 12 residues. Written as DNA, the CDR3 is TGTGCCTGGAGTCAGGGGTACCAGCCCCAGCATTTT. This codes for CAWSQGYQPQHF. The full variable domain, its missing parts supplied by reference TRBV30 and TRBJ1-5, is SQTIHQWPATLVQPVGSPLSLECTVEGTSNPNLYWYRQAAGRGLQLLFYSVGIGQISSEVPQNLSASRPQDRQFILSSKKLLLSDSGFYLCAWSQGYQPQHFGDGTRLSIL.

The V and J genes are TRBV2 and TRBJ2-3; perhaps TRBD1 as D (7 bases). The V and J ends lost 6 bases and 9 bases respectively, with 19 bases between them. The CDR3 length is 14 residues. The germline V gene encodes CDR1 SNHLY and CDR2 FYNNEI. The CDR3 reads CASRNQGGRGTQYF. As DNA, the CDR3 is TGTGCCAGCAGAAACCAGGGGGGCCGGGGGACGCAGTATTTT.

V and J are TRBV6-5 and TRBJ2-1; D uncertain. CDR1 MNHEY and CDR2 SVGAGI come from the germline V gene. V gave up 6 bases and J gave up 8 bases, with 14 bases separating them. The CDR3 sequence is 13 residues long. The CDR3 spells CASRPLSSDEQFF. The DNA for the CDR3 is TGTGCCAGCAGGCCCTTATCCTCCGATGAGCAGTTCTTC.

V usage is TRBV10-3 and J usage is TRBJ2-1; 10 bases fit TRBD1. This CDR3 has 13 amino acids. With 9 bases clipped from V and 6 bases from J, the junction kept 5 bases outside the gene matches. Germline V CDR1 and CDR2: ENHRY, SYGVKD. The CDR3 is CAIGTGEVNEQFF. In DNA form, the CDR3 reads TGTGCCATAGGGACAGGGGAGGTCAATGAGCAGTTCTTC.

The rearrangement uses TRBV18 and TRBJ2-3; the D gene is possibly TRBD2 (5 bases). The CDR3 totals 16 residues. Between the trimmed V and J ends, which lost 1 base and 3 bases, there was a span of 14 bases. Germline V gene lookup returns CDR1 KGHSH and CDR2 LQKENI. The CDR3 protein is CASSPQGGSTTDTQYF. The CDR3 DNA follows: TGTGCCAGCTCACCACAGGGCGGGTCTACGACAGATACGCAGTATTTT.

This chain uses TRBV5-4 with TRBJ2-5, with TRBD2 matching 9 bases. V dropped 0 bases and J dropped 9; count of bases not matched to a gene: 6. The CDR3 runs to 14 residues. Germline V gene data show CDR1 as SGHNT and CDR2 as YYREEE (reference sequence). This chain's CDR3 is CASSLAGSGSPQYF. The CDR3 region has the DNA TGTGCCAGCAGCTTGGCGGGTAGCGGGAGTCCCCAGTACTTC.

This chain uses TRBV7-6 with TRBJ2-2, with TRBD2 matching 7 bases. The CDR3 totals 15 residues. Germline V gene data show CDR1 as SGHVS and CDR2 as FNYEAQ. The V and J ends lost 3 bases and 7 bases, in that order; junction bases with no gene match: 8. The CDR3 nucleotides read TGTGCCAGCAGCTTTGACGGGAGGAGGGGCGGGGAGCTGTTTTTT. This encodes CASSFDGRRGGELFF.

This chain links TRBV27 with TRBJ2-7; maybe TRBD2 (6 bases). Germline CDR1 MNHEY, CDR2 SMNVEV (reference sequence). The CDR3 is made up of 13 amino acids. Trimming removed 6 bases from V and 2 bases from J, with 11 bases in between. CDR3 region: CASSRREPYEQYF. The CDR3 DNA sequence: TGTGCCAGCAGCCGGCGGGAACCCTACGAGCAGTACTTC.

The CDR3 loop is CASSFSGGPTDTQYF. The CDR3 bases are TGTGCCAGCAGCTTTAGCGGGGGCCCCACAGATACGCAGTATTTT. The chain employs TRBV13 and TRBJ2-3, with 9 nucleotides matching TRBD2. The CDR3 consists of 15 residues. In germline, CDR1 is PRHDT, CDR2 FYEKMQ (reference sequence). After removal of 3 bases from V and 2 bases from J, the junction contained 3 bases not matched to a gene.

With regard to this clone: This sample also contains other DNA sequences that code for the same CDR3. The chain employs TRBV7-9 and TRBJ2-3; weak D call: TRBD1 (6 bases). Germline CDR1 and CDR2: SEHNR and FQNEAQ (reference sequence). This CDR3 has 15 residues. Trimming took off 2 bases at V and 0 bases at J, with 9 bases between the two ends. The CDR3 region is CASSLQGSSTDTQYF. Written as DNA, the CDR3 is TGTGCCAGCAGCTTACAGGGGTCCAGCACAGATACGCAGTATTTT.

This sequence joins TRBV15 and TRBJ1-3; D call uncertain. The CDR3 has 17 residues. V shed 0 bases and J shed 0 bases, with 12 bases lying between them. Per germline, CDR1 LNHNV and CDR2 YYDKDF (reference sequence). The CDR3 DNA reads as TGTGCCACCAGCAGAGATGGTCGGTGGAGCTCTGGAAACACCATATATTTT. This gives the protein CATSRDGRWSSGNTIYF.

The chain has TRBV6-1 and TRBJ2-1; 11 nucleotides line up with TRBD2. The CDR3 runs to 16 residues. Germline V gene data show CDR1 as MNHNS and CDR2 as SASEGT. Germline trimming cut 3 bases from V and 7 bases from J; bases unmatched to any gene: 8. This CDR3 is CASSEGLAGGENEQFF. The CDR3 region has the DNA TGTGCCAGCAGTGAGGGGTTAGCGGGAGGGGAAAATGAGCAGTTCTTC.

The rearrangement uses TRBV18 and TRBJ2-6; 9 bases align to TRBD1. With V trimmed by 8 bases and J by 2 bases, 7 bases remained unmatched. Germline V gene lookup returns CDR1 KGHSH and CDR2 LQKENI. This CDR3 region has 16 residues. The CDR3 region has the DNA TGTGCCAGCCTCGGGACAGGGCGGCCTGGGGCCAACGTCCTGACTTTC. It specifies CASLGTGRPGANVLTF.

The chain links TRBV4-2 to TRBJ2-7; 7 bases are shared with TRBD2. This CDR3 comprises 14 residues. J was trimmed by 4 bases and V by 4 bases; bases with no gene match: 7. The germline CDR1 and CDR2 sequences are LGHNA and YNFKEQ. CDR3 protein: CASSLGGGPYEQYF. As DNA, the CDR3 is TGTGCCAGCAGCCTTGGCGGGGGTCCTTACGAGCAGTACTTC.

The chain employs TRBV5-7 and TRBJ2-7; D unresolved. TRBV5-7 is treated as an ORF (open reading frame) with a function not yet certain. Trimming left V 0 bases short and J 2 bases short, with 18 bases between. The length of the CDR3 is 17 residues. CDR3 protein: CASSLVFISAVTYEQYF. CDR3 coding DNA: TGTGCCAGCAGCTTGGTTTTTATATCGGCAGTTACCTACGAGCAGTACTTC.

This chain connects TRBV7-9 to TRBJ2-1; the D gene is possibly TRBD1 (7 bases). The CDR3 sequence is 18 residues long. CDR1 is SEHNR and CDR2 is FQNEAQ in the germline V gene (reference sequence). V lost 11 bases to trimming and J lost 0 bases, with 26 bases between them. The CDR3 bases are TGTGCCGCAGGGGGGACCGTTAGGGCGCGGAGCTCCTACAATGAGCAGTTCTTC. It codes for CAAGGTVRARSSYNEQFF. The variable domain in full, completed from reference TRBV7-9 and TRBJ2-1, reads DTGVSQNPRHKITKRGQNVTFRCDPISEHNRLYWYRQTLGQGPEFLTYFQNEAQLEKSRLLSDRFSAERPKGSFSTLEIQRTEQGDSAMYLCAAGGTVRARSSYNEQFFGPGTRLTVL.

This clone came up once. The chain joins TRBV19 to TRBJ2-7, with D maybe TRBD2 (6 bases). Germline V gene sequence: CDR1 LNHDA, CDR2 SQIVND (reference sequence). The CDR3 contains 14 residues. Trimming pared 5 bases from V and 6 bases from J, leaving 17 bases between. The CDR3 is CASSGGVHLAEQYF. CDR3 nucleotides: TGTGCCAGTAGTGGAGGGGTCCATCTTGCCGAGCAGTACTTC.